Presented here are 4 T cell receptor beta chains from one specimen sequenced in a study of blood T cells in healthy people across ages. Alongside a J-beta primer mix, a sample-barcoded 5' primer served in a second PCR lasting about 7 to 11 cycles. One entry per CDR3 protein, called by TCRdb with MiXCR from the 5' RACE reads. The sample includes roughly 800,000 distinct CDR3 sequences, around 36% of them seen just once. What was sequenced was blood. The receptor source for this set is a man younger than 35 in good health.

The chain joins TRBV7-3 to TRBJ2-3; perhaps TRBD1 as D (5 bases). The germline V and J ends were trimmed by 7 bases and 2 bases, with 13 bases remaining between them. The CDR3 has 14 amino acids. Germline CDR1 is SGHTA and CDR2 is FQGTGA. The CDR3 nucleotides read TGTGCCAGCAACCAGGGAACACACACAGATACGCAGTATTTT. This codes for CASNQGTHTDTQYF.

The rearrangement uses TRBV20-1 and TRBJ2-5; D may correspond to TRBD1 or TRBD2 (5 bases each). This CDR3 has 14 amino acids. Trimming pared 5 bases from V and 11 bases from J, leaving 24 bases between. The V gene's germline CDR1 is DFQATT and CDR2 SNEGSKA (reference sequence). The CDR3 DNA is TGCAGTGCTTTGCCGCCGGTCGGGGCCGATGAGCAGTACTTC. It translates to CSALPPVGADEQYF.

CDR3 sequence: CASSSADGSNQPQHF. CDR3 DNA sequence: TGTGCCAGCTCGTCAGCGGACGGTAGCAATCAGCCCCAGCATTTT. The chain carries TRBV18 and TRBJ1-5; D is unclear. V was clipped by 6 bases and J by 0 bases, with 12 bases between them. Germline CDR1 is KGHSH and CDR2 is LQKENI. This CDR3 region has 15 residues. The full variable domain, rest sourced from reference TRBV18 and TRBJ1-5, is NAGVMQNPRHLVRRRGQEARLRCSPMKGHSHVYWYRQLPEEGLKFMVYLQKENIIDESGMPKERFSAEFPKEGPSILRIQQVVRGDSAAYFCASSSADGSNQPQHFGDGTRLSIL.

A word on this clonotype: A read error may be the cause here, since a much bigger clone is one base away. This rearrangement joins TRBV9 to TRBJ2-1, with 7 nucleotides matching TRBD2. The CDR3 is 15 residues long. V trimming: 0 bases; J trimming: 11 bases; junction bases outside the gene matches: 11. From germline, CDR1 is SGDLS and CDR2 YYNGEE. The CDR3 DNA reads TGTGCCAGCAGCGTAGTGACTAGCTCCGGTGATAAGCAGTTCTTC. Translating it yields CASSVVTSSGDKQFF.